These T cell receptor beta chains were read from a single sample in a study of PD-L1 blockade in urothelial cancer. Data came from immunoSEQ multiplex PCR; TCRdb stores just in-frame clones and leaves some out. The repertoire holds about 95,000 clones, with around nine tenths as singletons. The source material was PBMCs, sampled around atezolizumab (anti-PD-L1) treatment. The source is a man in his sixties with urothelial cancer. CDR3s include the opening cysteine and the closing phenylalanine or tryptophan. D genes are given only for firm matches. Size is omitted from some rows. Given values are once, few, many or a class for expanded clones.

D	size	V	J	CDR3	DNA
NA	NA	TRBV4-3	TRBJ2-3	CASSTRLMRAAWVTDTQYF	TGCGCCAGCAGCACACGACTCATGCGGGCCGCATGGGTGACAGATACGCAGTATTTT
TRBD1	NA	TRBV27	TRBJ1-4	CASSQTGVNEKLFF	TGTGCCAGCAGCCAGACAGGGGTTAATGAAAAACTGTTTTTT
TRBD2	NA	TRBV19	TRBJ2-5	CASSMASGLGETQYF	TGTGCCAGTAGTATGGCTAGCGGGTTGGGCGAGACCCAGTACTTC
TRBD1	NA	TRBV5-6	TRBJ2-7	CASSRTGIYEQYF	TGTGCCAGCTCCCGGACAGGGATCTACGAGCAGTACTTC
NA	once	TRBV28	TRBJ1-2	CATAGGGDNYGYTF	TGTGCCACCGCGGGGGGGGGTGATAACTATGGCTACACCTTC
NA	NA	TRBV5-1	TRBJ2-3	CASSFLQGITDTQYF	TGCGCCAGCAGCTTTCTTCAGGGAATCACAGATACGCAGTATTTT
NA	NA	TRBV5-6	TRBJ1-2	CASSYTGIGYGYTF	TGTGCCAGCAGCTATACAGGGATCGGCTATGGCTACACCTTC
NA	NA	TRBV29-1	TRBJ2-3	CSVEGWGRVDTQYF	TGCAGCGTTGAAGGTTGGGGGCGGGTAGATACGCAGTATTTT
TRBD2	NA	TRBV6-1	TRBJ2-5	CASSPGGTNQETQYF	TGTGCCAGCAGCCCGGGCGGGACTAACCAAGAGACCCAGTACTTC
NA	NA	TRBV28	TRBJ2-1	CASSEGRLVQFF	TGTGCCAGCAGTGAGGGAAGGCTAGTGCAGTTCTTC
NA	NA	TRBV5-6	TRBJ1-5	CASRKGPYSNQPQHF	TGTGCCAGCAGGAAGGGGCCTTATAGCAATCAGCCCCAGCATTTT
TRBD1	NA	TRBV27	TRBJ1-5	CASSLSATGSNQPQHF	TGTGCCAGCAGTTTATCCGCGACAGGGTCGAATCAGCCCCAGCATTTT
TRBD2	NA	TRBV6-5	TRBJ2-1	CASSLTGGPYNEQFF	TGTGCCAGCTCCTTGACGGGGGGGCCCTACAATGAGCAGTTCTTC
NA	NA	TRBV19	TRBJ1-2	CASKRQGKGANYGYTF	TGTGCCAGTAAGAGGCAGGGGAAGGGAGCTAACTATGGCTACACCTTC
TRBD1	NA	TRBV14	TRBJ2-2	CASSLETGQSTGELFF	TGTGCCAGCAGCCTAGAAACGGGACAGAGCACCGGGGAGCTGTTTTTT
TRBD1	NA	TRBV9	TRBJ1-2	CASSVAEGWGQGNGYTF	TGTGCCAGCAGCGTAGCGGAAGGTTGGGGACAGGGGAATGGCTACACCTTC
TRBD2	NA	TRBV28	TRBJ2-3	CASSLFAAAEGLAGVRNTQYF	TGTGCCAGCAGTTTATTTGCGGCAGCCGAGGGACTAGCGGGAGTTCGGAATACGCAGTATTTT
TRBD1	NA	TRBV28	TRBJ1-4	CASSFRTGDEKLFF	TGTGCCAGCAGTTTTCGGACAGGGGACGAAAAACTGTTTTTT
TRBD1	few	TRBV2	TRBJ2-2	CASSEDRGSGELFF	TGTGCCAGCAGTGAAGACAGGGGTTCCGGGGAGCTGTTTTTT
TRBD1	NA	TRBV5-1	TRBJ2-5	CASSLRPGQGGQETQYF	TGCGCCAGCAGCTTACGCCCCGGACAGGGTGGGCAAGAGACCCAGTACTTC
TRBD2	NA	TRBV11-2	TRBJ2-5	CASSLFAPSGTETQYF	TGTGCCAGCAGCTTATTCGCCCCCAGCGGGACCGAGACCCAGTACTTC
TRBD2	NA	TRBV9	TRBJ2-4	CASSPSSGRKVNIQYF	TGTGCCAGCAGCCCTTCTAGCGGGAGGAAGGTAAACATTCAGTACTTC
TRBD1	NA	TRBV19	TRBJ1-1	CASTTEDRGFTEAFF	TGTGCCAGCACGACGGAGGACAGGGGGTTCACTGAAGCTTTCTTT
TRBD1	NA	TRBV7-9	TRBJ1-2	CASSLGTGNGYTF	TGTGCCAGCAGCCTTGGGACAGGGAATGGCTACACCTTC
NA	NA	TRBV21-1	TRBJ1-2	CASSKREWTGGAGGYTF	TGTGCCAGCAGCAAACGAGAATGGACAGGGGGCGCGGGTGGCTACACCTTC
NA	NA	TRBV19	TRBJ2-2	CASSTPTVSAGELFF	TGTGCCAGTAGTACCCCGACAGTTTCTGCCGGGGAGCTGTTTTTT
NA	NA	TRBV9	TRBJ2-7	CASSPGGYEQYF	TGTGCCAGCAGCCCCGGGGGCTACGAGCAGTACTTC
NA	NA	TRBV21-1	TRBJ2-2	CASGPGEGHNFTGELFF	TGTGCCAGCGGTCCCGGGGAGGGCCATAATTTCACCGGGGAGCTGTTTTTT
NA	NA	TRBV4-3	TRBJ2-3	CASSQDGGRTDTQYF	TGCGCCAGCAGCCAAGATGGGGGGAGGACAGATACGCAGTATTTT
NA	NA	TRBV7-9	TRBJ1-3	CASSLQGTSGNTIYF	TGTGCCAGCAGCTTACAGGGTACTTCTGGAAACACCATATATTTT
TRBD1	NA	TRBV2	TRBJ1-1	CASIAGRGPSEAFF	TGTGCCAGTATAGCAGGCAGGGGGCCCTCTGAAGCTTTCTTT
NA	NA	TRBV11-3	TRBJ2-1	CASSSGQPKQFF	TGTGCCAGCAGCTCCGGACAGCCGAAGCAGTTCTTC
TRBD1	NA	TRBV7-9	TRBJ1-2	CASSAPSGTGTYGYTF	TGTGCCAGCAGCGCGCCCTCCGGGACAGGGACCTATGGCTACACCTTC
NA	NA	TRBV6-6	TRBJ1-5	CASSYYDRSNQPQHF	TGTGCCAGCAGTTACTATGACAGATCCAATCAGCCCCAGCATTTT
TRBD1	few	TRBV7-2	TRBJ1-2	CASSTTGTDYGYTF	TGTGCCAGCAGCACCACCGGGACAGACTATGGCTACACCTTC
NA	NA	TRBV5-1	TRBJ2-3	CASSLELAADTQYF	TGCGCCAGCAGCTTGGAGCTAGCAGCAGATACGCAGTATTTT
NA	once	TRBV5-4	TRBJ1-2	CASSGRGKTNYGYTF	TGTGCCAGCAGCGGAAGGGGGAAAACTAACTATGGCTACACCTTC
NA	NA	TRBV18	TRBJ2-7	CASSPNRDSYEQYF	TGTGCCAGCTCACCCAACAGGGACTCCTACGAGCAGTACTTC
NA	NA	TRBV19	TRBJ2-5	CASSISGQGGETQYF	TGTGCCAGTAGTATCTCCGGCCAGGGTGGGGAGACCCAGTACTTC
NA	NA	TRBV21-1	TRBJ2-3	CASSFRGSGPRDTDTQYF	TGTGCCAGCAGCTTCAGGGGTAGCGGGCCCAGGGACACAGATACGCAGTATTTT
NA	few	TRBV5-5	TRBJ1-1	CASSLTGETEAFF	TGTGCCAGCAGCCTCACGGGGGAAACTGAAGCTTTCTTT
NA	NA	TRBV5-4	TRBJ2-4	CASSLDEAGRNEHF	TGTGCCAGCAGCTTGGATGAAGCAGGTCGGAATGAGCACTTC
NA	NA	TRBV29-1	TRBJ2-1	CSVESYYNEQFF	TGCAGCGTTGAATCTTACTACAATGAGCAGTTCTTC
NA	many	TRBV7-3	TRBJ1-6	CASSLNPNSPLHF	TGTGCCAGCAGCTTAAATCCGAATTCACCCCTCCACTTT
NA	once	TRBV7-2	TRBJ2-7	CASSHGGAEGYEQYF	TGTGCCAGCAGCCACGGTGGGGCGGAGGGCTACGAGCAGTACTTC
TRBD1	NA	TRBV11-2	TRBJ2-7	CASSYRDRVSSYF	TGTGCCAGCAGCTACAGGGACAGGGTTTCATCGTACTTC
NA	NA	TRBV5-1	TRBJ2-1	CASSLTGNSYNEQFF	TGCGCCAGCAGCTTGACCGGTAACTCCTACAATGAGCAGTTCTTC
TRBD1	NA	TRBV2	TRBJ2-2	CASSDQGATTGELFF	TGTGCCAGCAGTGACCAGGGGGCGACCACCGGGGAGCTGTTTTTT
NA	once	TRBV11-2	TRBJ2-5	CASSFHGFGDKQETQYF	TGTGCCAGCAGCTTTCATGGGTTCGGGGACAAACAAGAGACCCAGTACTTC
TRBD1	once	TRBV15	TRBJ2-7	CATSRRGQGSHEQYF	TGTGCCACCAGCAGAAGAGGACAGGGGTCCCACGAGCAGTACTTC
TRBD2	NA	TRBV19	TRBJ2-7	CASSSGSSYEQYF	TGTGCCAGTAGTAGCGGGAGCTCCTACGAGCAGTACTTC
TRBD2	NA	TRBV27	TRBJ2-1	CASTSLAGVNNEQFF	TGTGCCAGCACTTCACTAGCGGGAGTGAACAATGAGCAGTTCTTC
TRBD2	NA	TRBV9	TRBJ2-5	CASSASGRGVRETQYF	TGTGCCAGCAGCGCTAGCGGGAGGGGGGTCCGGGAGACCCAGTACTTC
TRBD1	NA	TRBV6-5	TRBJ2-7	CASSGTGTGGAEQYF	TGTGCCAGCAGTGGGACCGGGACAGGGGGCGCCGAGCAGTACTTC
NA	once	TRBV6-5	TRBJ1-2	CASSLRGYGYTF	TGTGCCAGCAGTTTACGCGGGTATGGCTACACCTTC
NA	NA	TRBV5-4	TRBJ1-5	CASSLDSSQPQHF	TGTGCCAGCAGCCTGGACAGCTCCCAGCCCCAGCATTTT
NA	NA	TRBV5-5	TRBJ1-5	CASSLYSGGAQPQHF	TGTGCCAGCAGCCTTTACAGTGGTGGGGCCCAGCCCCAGCATTTT